This entry lists 20 T cell receptor beta chains sequenced from one sample in a study of OX40 agonist ivuxolimab in advanced cancers. Some clones are missing from TCRdb's copy, which holds only in-frame ones; the method was immunoSEQ multiplex PCR. The profile covers more than 45,000 clones, with around nine tenths appearing a single time and about 7% taken by the ten largest. Sequences were derived from CD4+ or CD8+ T cells sorted from blood, sampled in a trial of the OX40 agonist ivuxolimab. The receptors originated from an adult with an advanced solid tumor such as melanoma, head and neck, liver or kidney cancer.

This rearrangement joins TRBV19 to TRBJ1-5; 10 positions agree with TRBD1. CDR1 and CDR2 from the germline V gene are LNHDA and SQIVND (reference sequence). The CDR3 extends over 17 amino acids. The V gene end was trimmed by 5 bases and the J gene end by 2 bases; junction bases not matched to a gene: 9. CDR3 in DNA: TGTGCCAGTAGTTGGGACAGGGGAGGGTCCGGCAATCAGCCCCAGCATTTT. This sequence encodes CASSWDRGGSGNQPQHF.

J is TRBJ2-3 and V is TRBV7-9; D is uncertain. Germline loops: CDR1 SEHNR, CDR2 FQNEAQ (reference sequence). The germline V and J ends were trimmed by 1 base and 4 bases, with 9 bases remaining between them. The CDR3 covers 14 residues. CDR3 nucleotide sequence: TGTGCCAGCAGCTTAGGGCTCGCCCCAGATACGCAGTATTTT. Translated: CASSLGLAPDTQYF.

The chain recombines TRBV19 with TRBJ1-1; maybe TRBD1 (5 bases). There are 15 residues in the CDR3. V lost 3 bases and J 0 bases, leaving 11 bases between the germline ends. Germline CDR1 reads LNHDA; CDR2 reads SQIVND (reference sequence). CDR3 sequence: CASSMRGALNTEAFF. As DNA, the CDR3 is TGTGCCAGTAGTATGAGGGGCGCACTGAACACTGAAGCTTTCTTT.

The CDR3 reads CASSLGGINNEQFF. The CDR3 bases are TGCGCCAGCAGCTTGGGAGGGATAAACAATGAGCAGTTCTTC. This chain uses TRBV5-1 with TRBJ2-1, with a tentative D call TRBD2 (5 bases). Trimming left V 0 bases short and J 5 bases short, with 9 bases between. Germline CDR1 and CDR2: SGHRS and YFSETQ. The CDR3 contains 14 residues. Full variable domain (outside the CDR3, taken from reference TRBV5-1 and TRBJ2-1): KAGVTQTPRYLIKTRGQQVTLSCSPISGHRSVSWYQQTPGQGLQFLFEYFSETQRNKGNFPGRFSGRQFSNSRSEMNVSTLELGDSALYLCASSLGGINNEQFFGPGTRLTVL.

V is TRBV15 and J is TRBJ2-5; D perhaps matches TRBD2 (5 bases). This CDR3 spans 14 amino acids. V lost 3 bases and J 3 bases, leaving 11 bases between the germline ends. CDR1 and CDR2 (germline): LNHNV, YYDKDF (reference sequence). For the CDR3, the DNA is TGTGCCACCAGCAGGCTAGCACCTGAAGAGACCCAGTACTTC. This sequence encodes CATSRLAPEETQYF.

The CDR3 sequence is CASSALWEPSTDTQYF. CDR3 nucleotides: TGTGCCAGCAGCGCCCTCTGGGAGCCTAGCACAGATACGCAGTATTTT. V gene TRBV11-2 combines with J gene TRBJ2-3; a weak D match, TRBD2 (5 bases). The CDR3 is 16 amino acids. The V and J ends lost 5 bases and 0 bases respectively, with 15 bases between them. Germline V lookup: CDR1 SGHAT, CDR2 FQNNGV.

V and J are TRBV19 and TRBJ2-5; D is possibly TRBD1 or TRBD2 (5 bases each). V gave up 4 bases and J gave up 0 bases, with 12 bases separating them. The CDR3 totals 15 residues. CDR1 is LNHDA, CDR2 SQIVND, per germline (reference sequence). CDR3 sequence reads: CASSSRDLYQETQYF. CDR3 in DNA: TGTGCCAGTAGTAGCCGGGACCTCTACCAAGAGACCCAGTACTTC.

The chain uses TRBV5-1 and TRBJ1-2, with TRBD1 as a possible D gene (6 bases). This CDR3 comprises 15 residues. Germline V gives CDR1 SGHRS, CDR2 YFSETQ. V gave up 4 bases and J gave up 1 base, with 14 bases separating them. The CDR3: CASSMGQTINYGYTF. In nucleotides, the CDR3 is TGCGCCAGCAGCATGGGACAAACGATTAACTATGGCTACACCTTC.

This chain joins TRBV19 and TRBJ2-1; 7 nucleotides line up with TRBD1. CDR3 length: 15 amino acids. Losses at the gene ends were 1 base for V and 2 bases for J; bases not matched to a gene: 2. Germline assignment: CDR1 LNHDA and CDR2 SQIVND (reference sequence). The CDR3 here is CASSIGGQPYNEQFF. The DNA of the CDR3 is TGTGCCAGTAGTATAGGGGGACAGCCCTACAATGAGCAGTTCTTC.

The chain is built from TRBV4-2 and TRBJ2-5, with D possibly TRBD1 on 6 matching bases. Germline V lookup: CDR1 LGHNA, CDR2 YNFKEQ. Trimming removed 0 bases from V and 12 bases from J, with 14 bases in between. CDR3 size: 13 residues. This chain's CDR3 is CASSQDQVGAEYF. CDR3 in DNA: TGTGCCAGCAGCCAAGATCAAGTGGGGGCGGAGTACTTC.

This chain connects TRBV28 to TRBJ1-2; D not resolved. The CDR3 sequence is 13 residues long. From germline, CDR1 is MDHEN and CDR2 SYDVKM. The V end lost 2 bases, the J end lost 2 bases, and 6 bases lay between the germline ends. CDR3 protein: CASSLAGNYGYTF. The CDR3 DNA is TGTGCCAGCAGTTTAGCGGGGAACTATGGCTACACCTTC.

This clone was observed a single time. V and J are TRBV7-8 and TRBJ2-7; 15 bases line up with TRBD2. The CDR3 contains 15 residues. Germline V CDR1 and CDR2: SGHVS, FQNEAQ. The junction had 4 bases not matched to a gene; V was cut back by 6 bases and J by 4 bases. The CDR3 is CASSLGLAGGYEQYF. The CDR3 DNA reads as TGTGCCAGCAGTCTAGGACTAGCGGGAGGGTACGAGCAGTACTTC.

This chain connects TRBV5-1 to TRBJ1-4; D gene uncertain. In germline, CDR1 is SGHRS, CDR2 YFSETQ. V was cut by 4 bases and J by 5 bases, with 12 bases left in between. This CDR3 spans 14 amino acids. CDR3 sequence: CASSGSGRNEKLFF. The CDR3 bases are TGCGCCAGCAGCGGAAGCGGACGGAATGAAAAACTGTTTTTT.

This rearrangement joins TRBV27 to TRBJ2-1, with D maybe TRBD2 (6 bases). The CDR3 covers 17 residues. Trimming stripped 3 bases from V and 9 bases from J, with 24 bases between. Per germline, CDR1 MNHEY and CDR2 SMNVEV (reference sequence). CDR3 DNA: TGTGCCAGCAGTTTTCTTGCGGGATCTTCGCTTTATCCTGAGCAGTTCTTC. Translation gives CASSFLAGSSLYPEQFF.

This clone has more than one count but fewer than ten. The chain links TRBV28 to TRBJ1-1; 8 nucleotides match TRBD1. Looked up from germline, CDR1 is MDHEN and CDR2 is SYDVKM. This CDR3 has 12 amino acids. V shed 6 bases, J shed 7 bases, and the junction held 4 bases outside the gene matches. The CDR3 spells CASSRTGSEAFF. CDR3 bases: TGTGCCAGCAGCCGGACAGGGAGTGAAGCTTTCTTT.

The chain is built from TRBV11-3 and TRBJ2-7; D call uncertain. The V gene lost 3 bases and the J gene lost 0 bases, with 6 bases spanning the gap. Germline V CDR1 and CDR2: SGHNT, YENEEA. The CDR3 totals 13 residues. The CDR3 here is CASSLRSSYEQYF. The CDR3 DNA reads TGTGCCAGCAGCTTGAGGAGCTCCTACGAGCAGTACTTC.

The chain combines TRBV6-5 with TRBJ1-1, with D perhaps matching TRBD1 (6 bases). The germline CDR1 and CDR2 sequences are MNHEY and SVGAGI. V was trimmed by 4 bases and J by 10 bases, leaving 16 bases between them. The CDR3 has 13 amino acids. CDR3 protein: CASSSRGLRGAFF. In DNA, the CDR3 is TGTGCCAGCAGTTCCCGAGGGCTCAGGGGAGCTTTCTTT.

The chain joins TRBV5-1 to TRBJ2-5; TRBD1 matches at 9 bases. Per the germline V gene, CDR1 is SGHRS and CDR2 is YFSETQ. The CDR3 length is 14 residues. V was pared by 6 bases and J by 5 bases, with 8 bases of the junction left unmatched. CDR3 region: CASNGQGREETQYF. The CDR3 nucleotides are TGCGCCAGCAATGGACAGGGGCGAGAGGAGACCCAGTACTTC.

This chain links TRBV4-1 with TRBJ1-2; D gene uncertain. Germline V gene sequence: CDR1 MGHRA, CDR2 YSYEKL. The CDR3 is 12 amino acids. Trimming left V 1 base short and J 4 bases short, with 4 bases between. CDR3 nucleotide sequence: TGCGCCAGCAGCCAAGGGGCCTATGGCTACACCTTC. Its translation: CASSQGAYGYTF.

The chain combines TRBV29-1 with TRBJ1-1; D is unresolved. This CDR3 has 15 amino acids. Trimming cost V 7 bases and J 0 bases, with 18 bases left between them. The germline V gene encodes CDR1 SQVTM and CDR2 ANQGSEA. The DNA of the CDR3 is TGCAGCGGATTGCGTGGTTCCCAAATGAACACTGAAGCTTTCTTT. Translating gives CSGLRGSQMNTEAFF.